Below, 21 T cell receptor beta chains from the same sample are listed, as sequenced in a study of blood T cell repertoires in COVID-19. Repertoires were generated with immunoSEQ multiplex PCR, while TCRdb's copy carries only in-frame clones and drops some. The sample consists of roughly 200,000 clones, nearly 90% of them appearing once. Source material: peripheral blood. The source is a man in his forties or fifties with acute or convalescent COVID-19.

The chain uses TRBV7-8 and TRBJ1-4, with D possibly matching TRBD1 (6 bases). Germline V gives CDR1 SGHVS, CDR2 FQNEAQ. The V end was cut by 2 bases, the J end by 6 bases, with 16 bases between. This CDR3 has 16 amino acids. The CDR3, as DNA: TGTGCCAGCAGCTTAAATAGGGGGGGCGCTCATGAAAAACTGTTTTTT. Translated, it gives CASSLNRGGAHEKLFF.

This clone was seen only once. The chain links TRBV9 to TRBJ1-1, with D unresolved. Trimming shortened V by 3 bases and J by 6 bases, and 18 bases separated the two germline ends. CDR1 and CDR2 from the germline V gene are SGDLS and YYNGEE. This CDR3 is 15 amino acids long. The CDR3 loop reads CASSARREEKAEAFF. CDR3 DNA sequence: TGTGCCAGCAGCGCCCGCCGGGAGGAAAAGGCTGAAGCTTTCTTT.

The CDR3 region is CASSPLTVNTEAFF. The DNA of the CDR3 is TGTGCCAGCAGTCCCCTCACAGTGAACACTGAAGCTTTCTTT. The chain has TRBV27 and TRBJ1-1; D not resolved. CDR3 size: 14 residues. Germline CDR1 reads MNHEY; CDR2 reads SMNVEV (reference sequence). The V end was cut by 5 bases, the J end by 0 bases, with 10 bases between.

CDR3 residues: CASSQGEGQPVTGELFF. For the CDR3, the DNA is TGCGCCAGCAGCCAAGGGGAGGGGCAGCCAGTAACCGGGGAGCTGTTTTTT. The J gene is TRBJ2-2, the V gene TRBV4-3; TRBD2 matches at 7 bases. The junction had 10 bases not matched to a gene; V was cut back by 1 base and J by 5 bases. Germline-derived CDR1 and CDR2 are LGHNA and YSLEER. This CDR3 spans 17 amino acids.

J is TRBJ1-3 and V is TRBV9, with a weak D call TRBD1 (6 bases). The germline gives CDR1 SGDLS, CDR2 YYNGEE. CDR3 length equals 15 residues. V shed 4 bases and J shed 4 bases, with 15 bases lying between them. The DNA for the CDR3 is TGTGCCAGCAGCACCCCAGGGGTGTCCGGAAACACCATATATTTT. As protein: CASSTPGVSGNTIYF.

The genes are TRBV7-9 and TRBJ2-3; 9 bases match TRBD2. This CDR3 comprises 13 residues. J gave up 4 bases and V 8 bases, and 4 bases lay outside the gene matches. Germline V gives CDR1 SEHNR, CDR2 FQNEAQ (reference sequence). CDR3 in DNA: TGTGCCAGCTCTAGCGGGATCGCAGATACGCAGTATTTT. It is translated as CASSSGIADTQYF.

The chain combines TRBV19 with TRBJ2-1; 8 bases map to TRBD2. The germline V gene encodes CDR1 LNHDA and CDR2 SQIVND (reference sequence). With V trimmed by 5 bases and J by 6 bases, 15 bases remained unmatched. The CDR3 contains 17 residues. Here the CDR3 DNA reads TGTGCCAGTAGTTCTGTCCTACAAGCGGGAGTCCGCAATGAGCAGTTCTTC. Residues: CASSSVLQAGVRNEQFF.

V is TRBV29-1 and J is TRBJ2-3; 12 positions match TRBD1. The CDR3 consists of 18 residues. Germline V gene sequence: CDR1 SQVTM, CDR2 ANQGSEA. V was pared by 6 bases and J by 8 bases, with 21 bases of the junction left unmatched. The CDR3 DNA is TGCAGCGTGTTCCTTAGTGTGGGGACAGGGGGCTCGTTTGGTACGCAGTATTTT. It yields the protein CSVFLSVGTGGSFGTQYF.

This clone was counted between two and nine times. The V gene is TRBV7-9, the J gene TRBJ2-7; possible D gene TRBD1, 6 bases. Trimming took off 3 bases at V and 7 bases at J, with 13 bases between the two ends. Germline CDR1 reads SEHNR; CDR2 reads FQNEAQ (reference sequence). The CDR3 has 13 amino acids. The DNA for the CDR3 is TGTGCCAGCAGCTTTAAGGGGGTCGGGGAGCAGTACTTC. Translating it yields CASSFKGVGEQYF.

The V call is TRBV7-2, the J call TRBJ2-1, with 13 bases lining up with TRBD2. The V gene's germline CDR1 is SGHTA and CDR2 FQGNSA. The CDR3 length is 17 residues. Unmatched junction bases numbered 5, after V lost 3 bases and J lost 3 bases. The CDR3 loop is CTSSLTGLAGNYNEQFF. The CDR3 DNA sequence: TGTACCAGCAGCTTGACGGGACTAGCGGGGAACTACAATGAGCAGTTCTTC.

CDR3 loop: CASSVQGSSYNEQFF. CDR3 bases: TGTGCCAGCAGCGTACAGGGGAGCTCCTACAATGAGCAGTTCTTC. The chain combines TRBV7-2 with TRBJ2-1, with 7 bases fitting TRBD1. CDR3 length: 15 amino acids. Per the germline V gene, CDR1 is SGHTA and CDR2 is FQGNSA. V dropped 5 bases and J dropped 0; count of bases not matched to a gene: 4.

The chain links TRBV7-3 to TRBJ2-7; TRBD2 aligns across 8 bases. From germline, CDR1 is SGHTA and CDR2 FQGTGA. The trim removed 2 bases at V and 2 bases at J, leaving 5 bases unmatched. This CDR3 spans 15 amino acids. The CDR3 coding sequence is TGTGCCAGCAGCTTATCTCCGGGAGGGACCTACGAGCAGTACTTC. The encoded protein is CASSLSPGGTYEQYF.

To note about this clone: Because it lacks the conserved phenylalanine or tryptophan at the end, this CDR3 is likely a read error. The DNA is left out, because the CDR3 cannot be placed on it with certainty; the CDR3 is given as TCRdb lists it. The chain uses TRBV11-3 and TRBJ2-7; the tabulated D call, TRBD1, remains unverified against the DNA. Germline loops: CDR1 SGHNT, CDR2 YENEEA. With termini counted, the CDR3 has 13 amino acids. The CDR3 is CASSRIRQGQTQP.

This clone was detected only a few times. The CDR3: CASSPAGTVGNTIYF. The CDR3 DNA is TGTGCCAGCAGCCCCGCTGGGACAGTTGGAAACACCATATATTTT. The V call is TRBV7-6, the J call TRBJ1-3; 7 nucleotides align to TRBD1. The CDR3 consists of 15 residues. Germline CDR1 and CDR2: SGHVS and FNYEAQ. Unmatched junction bases numbered 7, after V lost 5 bases and J lost 3 bases.

V gene TRBV19 combines with J gene TRBJ1-2; 8 bases line up with TRBD1. Germline V gives CDR1 LNHDA, CDR2 SQIVND (reference sequence). The CDR3 extends over 14 amino acids. The V and J ends lost 4 bases and 4 bases, in that order; junction bases with no gene match: 5. The CDR3 DNA is TGTGCCAGTAGTACCAACAGGGGGGCCTATGGCTACACCTTC. It yields the protein CASSTNRGAYGYTF.

The rearrangement uses TRBV20-1 and TRBJ1-2; D unresolved. Germline V gene sequence: CDR1 DFQATT, CDR2 SNEGSKA (reference sequence). The CDR3 is 11 amino acids. CDR3 DNA: TGCAGAGCGGACGGAAACTATGGCTACACCTTC. Amino acid sequence: CRADGNYGYTF.

V is TRBV9 and J is TRBJ2-3, with 8 bases matching TRBD1. In germline, CDR1 is SGDLS, CDR2 YYNGEE. V lost 0 bases, J lost 0 bases, and 9 bases stayed unmatched. This CDR3 comprises 18 residues. CDR3 coding DNA: TGTGCCAGCAGCGTAGGCCCGGGACAGGAGTTTAGCACAGATACGCAGTATTTT. It is translated as CASSVGPGQEFSTDTQYF.

The V call is TRBV27, the J call TRBJ1-5; the D gene is possibly TRBD1 (6 bases). Germline V CDR1 and CDR2: MNHEY, SMNVEV (reference sequence). The CDR3 is 15 residues long. V lost 6 bases, J lost 0 bases, and 12 bases lay in between. The CDR3 nucleotides read TGTGCCAGCAGCCAGACAGGCTATAGCAATCAGCCCCAGCATTTT. As protein: CASSQTGYSNQPQHF.

The chain recombines TRBV29-1 with TRBJ2-5; 8 bases are shared with TRBD2. Germline CDR1 SQVTM, CDR2 ANQGSEA. The CDR3 has 13 amino acids. V dropped 4 bases and J dropped 5; count of bases not matched to a gene: 6. The CDR3 is CSVAGRAAETQYF. CDR3 bases: TGCAGCGTTGCCGGGAGGGCCGCGGAGACCCAGTACTTC.

V and J are TRBV9 and TRBJ2-7; D call uncertain. Germline V CDR1 and CDR2: SGDLS, YYNGEE. The CDR3 covers 13 residues. V was trimmed by 3 bases and J by 2 bases, leaving 9 bases between them. The CDR3: CASSGSVTYEQYF. DNA for the CDR3: TGTGCCAGCAGCGGGAGTGTAACCTACGAGCAGTACTTC.

The V and J genes are TRBV10-3 and TRBJ2-1; 7 bases line up with TRBD2. The CDR3 is 13 residues long. Germline values: CDR1 ENHRY, CDR2 SYGVKD. After removal of 2 bases from V and 9 bases from J, the junction contained 4 bases not matched to a gene. CDR3 sequence reads: CAISEKASGEQFF. As DNA, the CDR3 is TGTGCCATCAGTGAGAAGGCTAGCGGTGAGCAGTTCTTC.